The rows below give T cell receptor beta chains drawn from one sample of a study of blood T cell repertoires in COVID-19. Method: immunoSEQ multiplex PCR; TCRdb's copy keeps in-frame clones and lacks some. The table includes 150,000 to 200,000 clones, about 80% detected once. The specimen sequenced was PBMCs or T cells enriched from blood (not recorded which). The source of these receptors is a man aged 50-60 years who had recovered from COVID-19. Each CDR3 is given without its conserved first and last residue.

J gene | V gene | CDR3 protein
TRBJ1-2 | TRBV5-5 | ASSLSGDYGYT
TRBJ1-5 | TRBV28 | ASTSPTQGHQPQH
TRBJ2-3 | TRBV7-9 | ASSRGLDTDTQY
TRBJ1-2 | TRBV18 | ASSPPVGQGGNYGYT
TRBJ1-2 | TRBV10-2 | ASSEQGYGYT
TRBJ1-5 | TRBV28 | ASSSVGGNSNQPQH
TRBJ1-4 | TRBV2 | ASSRDRGRFSGNEKLF
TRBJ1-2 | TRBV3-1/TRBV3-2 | ASSQDRNYGYT
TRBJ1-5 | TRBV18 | ASSQTTQGTSNQPQH
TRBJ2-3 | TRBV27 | ASRPGLLTDTQY
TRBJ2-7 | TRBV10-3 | AANPGTGGASYEQY
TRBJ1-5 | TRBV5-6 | ASSLGDPGQPQH
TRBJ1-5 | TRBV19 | ASSIARGDLNQPQH
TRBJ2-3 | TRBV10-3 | AGGTSGTNTDTQY
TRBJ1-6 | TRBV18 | ASSPRGSWNNSPLH
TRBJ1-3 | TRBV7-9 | ASSLGLGEDY
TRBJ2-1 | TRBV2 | ASSEVGSPSYNEQF